This T cell receptor beta chain was captured in a study of cytomegalovirus exposure and HLA in healthy donors. Primers: 60 Vbeta forward and 13 Jbeta reverse. The repertoire was sequenced with immunoSEQ multiplex PCR; TCRdb's copy has only in-frame clones and lacks some. The sample has roughly 130,000 clones, around 90% seen once. Overall study findings and caveats: It is likely that the observed cluster of highly shared sequence variants was a sequencing artifact.

Concerning this clone: As yet, its antigen is unknown.

The V gene end was trimmed by 5 bases and the J gene end by 1 base; junction bases not matched to a gene: 4. CDR3 length: 14 residues. Germline-derived CDR1 and CDR2 are SGHAT and FQDESV (reference sequence). The chain combines TRBV11-1 with TRBJ2-7, with 8 nucleotides matching TRBD1. The source is a woman in her forties in good health and CMV-seronegative. The sample taken for sequencing was PBMCs. The CDR3 is CASSPDRGSYEQYF. The DNA for the CDR3 is TGTGCCAGCAGCCCCGACAGGGGTTCCTACGAGCAGTACTTC. Filled out from reference TRBV11-1 and TRBJ2-7, the complete variable domain reads EAEVAQSPRYKITEKSQAVAFWCDPISGHATLYWYRQILGQGPELLVQFQDESVVDDSQLPKDRFSAERLKGVDSTLKIQPAELGDSAMYLCASSPDRGSYEQYFGPGTRLTVT.